This record concerns one TCR beta chain sequence. Antigen unknown. The entry originates in a study of shared clonotypes between healthy human individuals. General study points: The rarefaction results pointed to incomplete sorted-subset sequencing despite large depth.

Repertoires were generated with immunoSEQ multiplex PCR, while TCRdb's copy carries only in-frame clones and drops some. Altogether 1.5 million to 1.9 million clones are present, 98% being singletons, with the ten largest covering about 0.42%. Germline V lookup: CDR1 SGHRS, CDR2 YFSETQ. The J segment lost 6 bases and the V segment lost 2 bases, leaving 3 bases of the junction unmatched. The CDR3 covers 15 residues. Donors were healthy HIV-negative adults without recently reported acute infections or vaccinations. All the donors were Caucasian adults who lived in Nashville, Tennessee. Naive CD45RA+ and memory CD45RA-negative subsets were split from CD4+ cells.

Sequencing input: naive CD4+ T cells sorted from blood. As for subset: CD45RA+ positively selected. The rearrangement links TRBV5-1 to TRBJ2-1, with TRBD2 matching 12 bases. The TCR originated in a man aged 30-40 years in good health. CDR3 nucleotides: TGCGCCAGCAGCTTTCGACTAGCGGGAGCCAATGAGCAGTTCTTC. It translates to CASSFRLAGANEQFF.